This TCR beta chain was retrieved from a study of tumor-infiltrating lymphocytes in oesophageal squamous cell carcinoma. CDR3 size: 16 residues. The germline gives CDR1 MNHNS, CDR2 SASEGT. The germline V and J ends were trimmed by 5 bases and 3 bases, with 18 bases remaining between them. TCRdb reprocessed the PCR reads with MiXCR, giving one entry per CDR3 protein. The data contain fewer than 15,000 distinct CDR3 sequences, roughly 46% of them singletons. Sequencing was carried out using normal esophageal tissue next to the tumor. This clonotype was sampled from a male donor with esophageal squamous cell carcinoma. The J gene is TRBJ2-3, the V gene TRBV6-1; a possible D gene is TRBD2 (5 bases). The CDR3 nucleotides read TGTGCCAGCAGTCGAGGGCAGCGTTTACCAACAGATACGCAGTATTTT. Translation: CASSRGQRLPTDTQYF.